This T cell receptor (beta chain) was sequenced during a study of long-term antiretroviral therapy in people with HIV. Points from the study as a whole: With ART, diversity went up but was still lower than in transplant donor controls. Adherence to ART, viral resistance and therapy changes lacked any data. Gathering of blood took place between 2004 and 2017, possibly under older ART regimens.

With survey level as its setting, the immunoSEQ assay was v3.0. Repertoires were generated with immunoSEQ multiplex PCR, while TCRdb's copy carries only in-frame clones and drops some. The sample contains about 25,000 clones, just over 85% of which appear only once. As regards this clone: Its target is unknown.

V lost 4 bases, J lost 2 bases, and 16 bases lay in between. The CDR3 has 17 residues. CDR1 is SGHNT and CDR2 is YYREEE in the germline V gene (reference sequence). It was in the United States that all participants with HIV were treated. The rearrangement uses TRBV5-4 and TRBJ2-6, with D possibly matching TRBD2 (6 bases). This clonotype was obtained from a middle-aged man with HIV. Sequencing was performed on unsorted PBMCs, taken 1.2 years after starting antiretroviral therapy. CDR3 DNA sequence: TGTGCCAGCAGCCTCATTGGGGGGAATCCTGGGGCCAACGTCCTGACTTTC. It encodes CASSLIGGNPGANVLTF. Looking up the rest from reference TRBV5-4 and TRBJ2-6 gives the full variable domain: ETGVTQSPTHLIKTRGQQVTLRCSSQSGHNTVSWYQQALGQGPQFIFQYYREEENGRGNFPPRFSGLQFPNYSSELNVNALELDDSALYLCASSLIGGNPGANVLTFGAGSRLTVL.